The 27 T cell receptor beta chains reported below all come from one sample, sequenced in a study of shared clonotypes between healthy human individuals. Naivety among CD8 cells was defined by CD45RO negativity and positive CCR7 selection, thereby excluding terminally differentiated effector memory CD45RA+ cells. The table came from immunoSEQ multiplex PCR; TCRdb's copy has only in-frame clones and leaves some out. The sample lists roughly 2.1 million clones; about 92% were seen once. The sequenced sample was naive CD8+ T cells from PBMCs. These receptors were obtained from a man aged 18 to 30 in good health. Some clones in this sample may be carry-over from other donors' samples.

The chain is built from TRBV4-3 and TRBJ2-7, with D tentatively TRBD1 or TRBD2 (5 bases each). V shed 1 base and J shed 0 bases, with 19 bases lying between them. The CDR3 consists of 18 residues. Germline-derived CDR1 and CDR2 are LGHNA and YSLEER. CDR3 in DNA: TGCGCCAGCAGCCAAGCACAGGATGTCGACGGGGACTCCTACGAGCAGTACTTC. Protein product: CASSQAQDVDGDSYEQYF.

As DNA, the CDR3 is TGTGCCAGCAGCTTGGCTCCAGCGGGAGGGCCGGCCGAAACGGCGAATGAGCAGTTCTTC. Protein product: CASSLAPAGGPAETANEQFF. The chain uses TRBV5-4 and TRBJ2-1; 10 positions agree with TRBD2. Looked up from germline, CDR1 is SGHNT and CDR2 is YYREEE (reference sequence). CDR3 size: 20 residues. V shed 0 bases and J 7 bases; nucleotides not matched to a gene: 19.

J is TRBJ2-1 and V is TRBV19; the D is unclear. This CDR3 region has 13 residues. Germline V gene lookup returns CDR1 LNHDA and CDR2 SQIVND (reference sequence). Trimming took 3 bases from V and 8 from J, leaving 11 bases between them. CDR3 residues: CASSIRQQDEQFF. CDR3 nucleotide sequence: TGTGCCAGTAGTATTAGGCAGCAAGATGAGCAGTTCTTC.

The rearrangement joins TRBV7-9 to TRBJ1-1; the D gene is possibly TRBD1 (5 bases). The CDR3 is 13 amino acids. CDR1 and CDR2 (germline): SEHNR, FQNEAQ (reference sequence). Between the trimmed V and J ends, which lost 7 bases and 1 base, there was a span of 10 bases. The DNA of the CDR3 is TGTGCCAGCATCGGGACGGCGAACACTGAAGCTTTCTTT. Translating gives CASIGTANTEAFF.

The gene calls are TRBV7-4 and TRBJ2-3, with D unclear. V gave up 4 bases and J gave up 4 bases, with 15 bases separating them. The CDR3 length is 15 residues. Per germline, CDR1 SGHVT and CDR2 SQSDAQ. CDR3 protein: CASSSSPPAADTQYF. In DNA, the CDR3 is TGTGCCAGCAGCTCCTCACCGCCGGCAGCAGATACGCAGTATTTT.

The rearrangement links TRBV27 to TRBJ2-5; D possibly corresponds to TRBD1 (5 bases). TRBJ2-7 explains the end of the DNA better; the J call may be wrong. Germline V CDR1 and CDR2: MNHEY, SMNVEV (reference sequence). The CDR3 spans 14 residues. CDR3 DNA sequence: TGTGCCAGCAGTAGACGACAGTCCTCCTACGAGCAGTACTTC. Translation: CASSRRQSSYEQYF.

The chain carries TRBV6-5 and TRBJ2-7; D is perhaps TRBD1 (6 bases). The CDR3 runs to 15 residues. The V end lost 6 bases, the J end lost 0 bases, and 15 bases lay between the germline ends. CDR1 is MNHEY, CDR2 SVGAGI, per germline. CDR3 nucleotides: TGTGCCAGCAGCCTCGCGAACAGGGCCTCCTACGAGCAGTACTTC. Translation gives CASSLANRASYEQYF.

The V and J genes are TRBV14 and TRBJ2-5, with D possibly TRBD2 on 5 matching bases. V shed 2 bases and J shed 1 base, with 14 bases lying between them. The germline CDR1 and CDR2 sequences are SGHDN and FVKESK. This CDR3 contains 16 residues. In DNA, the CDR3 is TGTGCCAGCAGCCAAATTCGTATCAGCGGCCAAGAGACCCAGTACTTC. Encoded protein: CASSQIRISGQETQYF.

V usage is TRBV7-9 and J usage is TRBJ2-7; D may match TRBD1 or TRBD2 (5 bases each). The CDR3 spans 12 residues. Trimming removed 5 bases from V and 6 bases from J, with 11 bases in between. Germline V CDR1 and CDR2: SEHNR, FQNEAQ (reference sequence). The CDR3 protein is CASSVGRSEQYF. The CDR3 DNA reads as TGTGCCAGCAGCGTGGGACGCTCCGAGCAGTACTTC.

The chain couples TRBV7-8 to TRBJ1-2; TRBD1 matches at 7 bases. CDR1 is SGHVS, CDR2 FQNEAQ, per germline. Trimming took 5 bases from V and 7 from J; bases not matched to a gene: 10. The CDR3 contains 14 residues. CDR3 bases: TGTGCCAGCAGCCCGACAGGGCTTAATGGTGGCTACACCTTC. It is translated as CASSPTGLNGGYTF.

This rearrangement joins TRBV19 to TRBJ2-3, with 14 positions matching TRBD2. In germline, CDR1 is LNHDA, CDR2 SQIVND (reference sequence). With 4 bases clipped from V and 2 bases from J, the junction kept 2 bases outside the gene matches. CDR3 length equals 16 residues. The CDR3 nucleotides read TGTGCCAGTAGTAAGGGACTAGCGGGAGTCACAGATACGCAGTATTTT. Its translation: CASSKGLAGVTDTQYF.

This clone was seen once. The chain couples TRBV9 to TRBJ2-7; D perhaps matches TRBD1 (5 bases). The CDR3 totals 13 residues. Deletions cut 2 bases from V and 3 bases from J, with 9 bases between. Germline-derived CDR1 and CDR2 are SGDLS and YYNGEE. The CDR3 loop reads CASSVDMGYEQYF. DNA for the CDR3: TGTGCCAGCAGCGTGGACATGGGCTACGAGCAGTACTTC.

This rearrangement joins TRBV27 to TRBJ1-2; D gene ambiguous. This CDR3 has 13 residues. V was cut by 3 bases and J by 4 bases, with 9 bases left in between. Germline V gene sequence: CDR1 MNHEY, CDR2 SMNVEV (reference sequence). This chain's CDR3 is CASSFGPLYGYTF. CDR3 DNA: TGTGCCAGCAGTTTTGGGCCGCTCTATGGCTACACCTTC.

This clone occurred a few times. CDR3 nucleotide sequence: TGCGCCAGCAGCTTGACTAATGAGCAGTTCTTC. Its translation is CASSLTNEQFF. The V call is TRBV5-1, the J call TRBJ2-1; D unclear. This CDR3 comprises 11 residues. V dropped 1 base and J dropped 7 bases, with 3 bases sitting between them. The germline CDR1 and CDR2 sequences are SGHRS and YFSETQ. The variable domain in full, completed from reference TRBV5-1 and TRBJ2-1, reads KAGVTQTPRYLIKTRGQQVTLSCSPISGHRSVSWYQQTPGQGLQFLFEYFSETQRNKGNFPGRFSGRQFSNSRSEMNVSTLELGDSALYLCASSLTNEQFFGPGTRLTVL.

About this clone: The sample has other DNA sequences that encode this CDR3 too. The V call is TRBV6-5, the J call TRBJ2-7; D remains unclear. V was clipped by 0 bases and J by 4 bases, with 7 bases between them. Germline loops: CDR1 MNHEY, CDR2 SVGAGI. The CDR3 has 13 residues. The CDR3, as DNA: TGTGCCAGCAGTTACTCGCCCCTATACGAGCAGTACTTC. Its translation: CASSYSPLYEQYF.

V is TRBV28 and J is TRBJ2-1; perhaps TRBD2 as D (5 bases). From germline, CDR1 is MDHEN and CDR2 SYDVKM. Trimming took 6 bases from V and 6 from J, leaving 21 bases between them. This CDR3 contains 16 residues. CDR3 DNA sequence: TGTGCCAGCAGACACAGAGTCCCCGCCGCGGGCAATGAGCAGTTCTTC. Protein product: CASRHRVPAAGNEQFF.

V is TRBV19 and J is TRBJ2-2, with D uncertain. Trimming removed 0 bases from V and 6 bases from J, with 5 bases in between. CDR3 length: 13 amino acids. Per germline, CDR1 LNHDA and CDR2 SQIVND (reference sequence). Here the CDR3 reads CASSIDTAGELFF. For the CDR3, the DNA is TGTGCCAGTAGTATAGATACAGCCGGGGAGCTGTTTTTT.

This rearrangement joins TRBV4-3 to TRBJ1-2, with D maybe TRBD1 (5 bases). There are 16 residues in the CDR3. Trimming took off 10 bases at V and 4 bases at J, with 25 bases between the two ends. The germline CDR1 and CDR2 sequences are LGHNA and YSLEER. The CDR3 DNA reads TGCGCCACCTCGGCAAGTCTGCAGGGTAGAACCTATGGCTACACCTTC. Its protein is CATSASLQGRTYGYTF.

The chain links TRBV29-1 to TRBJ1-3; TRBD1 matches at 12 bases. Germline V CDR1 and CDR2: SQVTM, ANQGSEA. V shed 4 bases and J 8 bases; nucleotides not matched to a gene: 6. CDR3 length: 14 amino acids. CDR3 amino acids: CSVVWDRGPDTIYF. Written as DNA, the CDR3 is TGCAGCGTTGTTTGGGACAGGGGGCCAGACACCATATATTTT.

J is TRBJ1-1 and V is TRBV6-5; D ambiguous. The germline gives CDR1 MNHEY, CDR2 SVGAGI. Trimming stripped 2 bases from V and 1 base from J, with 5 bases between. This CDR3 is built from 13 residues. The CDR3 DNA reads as TGTGCCAGCAGTTACGAGCCGAACACTGAAGCTTTCTTT. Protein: CASSYEPNTEAFF.

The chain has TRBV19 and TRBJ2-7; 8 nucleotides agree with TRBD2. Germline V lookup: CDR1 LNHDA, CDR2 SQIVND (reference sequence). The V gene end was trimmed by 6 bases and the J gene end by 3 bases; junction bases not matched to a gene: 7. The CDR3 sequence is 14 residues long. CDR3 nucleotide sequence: TGTGCCAGTAGCGCTGGGACTAGTCTCTACGAGCAGTACTTC. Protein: CASSAGTSLYEQYF.

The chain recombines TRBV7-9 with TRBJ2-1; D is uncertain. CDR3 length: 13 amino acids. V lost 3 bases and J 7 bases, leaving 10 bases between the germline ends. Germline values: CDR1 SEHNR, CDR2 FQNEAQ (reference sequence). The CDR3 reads CASSFMGPNEQFF. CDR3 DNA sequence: TGTGCCAGCAGCTTCATGGGCCCTAATGAGCAGTTCTTC. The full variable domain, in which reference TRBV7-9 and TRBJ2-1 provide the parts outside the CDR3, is DTGVSQNPRHKITKRGQNVTFRCDPISEHNRLYWYRQTLGQGPEFLTYFQNEAQLEKSRLLSDRFSAERPKGSFSTLEIQRTEQGDSAMYLCASSFMGPNEQFFGPGTRLTVL.

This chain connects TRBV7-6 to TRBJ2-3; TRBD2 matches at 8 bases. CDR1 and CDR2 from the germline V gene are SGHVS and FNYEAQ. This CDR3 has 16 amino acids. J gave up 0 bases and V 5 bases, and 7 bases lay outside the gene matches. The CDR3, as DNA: TGTGCCAGCAGCCCCACTAGCGGAACTAGCACAGATACGCAGTATTTT. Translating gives CASSPTSGTSTDTQYF.

CDR3 DNA sequence: TGCGCCAGCCGACAGGCTCCCACCTACACCTCCTACGAGCAGTACTTC. Translating gives CASRQAPTYTSYEQYF. The rearrangement links TRBV5-1 to TRBJ2-7, with D maybe TRBD1 (6 bases). CDR1 is SGHRS and CDR2 is YFSETQ in the germline V gene. The ends were cut back, 7 bases at V and 0 bases at J, with 20 bases in the middle. This CDR3 spans 16 amino acids.

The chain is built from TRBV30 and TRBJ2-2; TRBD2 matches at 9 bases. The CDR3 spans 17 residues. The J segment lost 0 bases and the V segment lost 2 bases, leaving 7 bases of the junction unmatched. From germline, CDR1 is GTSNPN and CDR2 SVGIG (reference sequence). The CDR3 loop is CAWSWVREGPNTGELFF. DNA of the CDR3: TGTGCCTGGAGTTGGGTGCGGGAGGGACCGAACACCGGGGAGCTGTTTTTT.

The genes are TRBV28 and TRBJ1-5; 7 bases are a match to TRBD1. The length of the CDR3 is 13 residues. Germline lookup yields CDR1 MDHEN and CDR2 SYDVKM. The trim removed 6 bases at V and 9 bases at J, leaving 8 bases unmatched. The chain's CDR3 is CASRNQGGWPQHF. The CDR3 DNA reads TGTGCCAGCAGAAATCAAGGGGGCTGGCCCCAGCATTTT.

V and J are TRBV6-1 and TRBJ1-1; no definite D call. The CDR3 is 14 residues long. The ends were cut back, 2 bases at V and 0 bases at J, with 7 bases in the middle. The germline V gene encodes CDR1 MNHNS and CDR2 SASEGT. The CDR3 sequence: CASSENSMNTEAFF. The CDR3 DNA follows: TGTGCCAGCAGTGAAAACAGTATGAACACTGAAGCTTTCTTT.